Listed here are 8 T cell receptor beta chains from one sample, sequenced in a study of T cells in Graves' hyperthyroidism and ophthalmopathy (dated by TCRdb to between 2019 and 2020). Libraries were built with multiplex PCR. The sequencer listed for this sample is Illumina HiSeq 2000. The TCR beta CDR3 regions were amplified from RNA transcripts. For the first round of RT-PCR on the TCR CDR3, the HTBI primer set was used together with the Qiagen OneStep RT-PCR kit. The public reads were quality trimmed at Q25 with fastp and then assembled into clones with MiXCR by TCRdb, keeping productive beta chains. Every CDR3 protein is listed once, alongside the most common genes and DNA of its rows. A total of approximately 58,000 distinct CDR3 sequences appear in this sample, around half of them only once. The ten top clones hold around 11% of the sample. Sequenced input: blood. The receptors originated from a woman in her thirties with Graves' ophthalmopathy.

As for this clonotype: At one boundary the junction diverges from the germline segment, which might be a read error. V is TRBV5-1 and J is TRBJ2-1; D perhaps matches TRBD2 (5 bases). The CDR3 is 14 amino acids. CDR1 and CDR2 (germline): SGHRS, YFSETQ. The CDR3 DNA follows: TGCGCCAGCAGCAGCGCTAGCTACTACAAAGAGCAGTTCTTC. Translation: CASSSASYYKEQFF.

The rearrangement links TRBV2 to TRBJ2-7; TRBD1 aligns across 9 bases. The CDR3 sequence is 15 residues long. Germline trimming cut 0 bases from V and 4 bases from J; bases unmatched to any gene: 4. Germline V gives CDR1 SNHLY, CDR2 FYNNEI. The CDR3 nucleotides read TGTGCCAGCAGTGAAGCAGGGACAGGGCGGTACGAGCAGTACTTC. It translates to CASSEAGTGRYEQYF.

This CDR3 reads CASSSDNYGYTF. CDR3 sequence (DNA): TGTGCCAGCAGTTCAGACAACTATGGCTACACCTTC. The chain is built from TRBV12-3 or TRBV12-4 and TRBJ1-2; D gene ambiguous. V was cut by 4 bases and J by 2 bases, with 5 bases left in between. The CDR3 is 12 residues long.

Concerning this clonotype: This may be a read error: a much more frequent sequence differs by one nucleotide. The J gene is TRBJ1-3, the V gene TRBV28; 7 bases match TRBD1. Germline V lookup: CDR1 MDHEN, CDR2 SYDVKM. CDR3 length: 14 residues. The junction had 6 bases not matched to a gene; V was cut back by 7 bases and J by 3 bases. DNA of the CDR3: TGTGCCAGCATTGAGGGGGCGCATGGAAACACCATATATTTT. It specifies CASIEGAHGNTIYF.

The V call is TRBV29-1, the J call TRBJ1-2; D call uncertain. Trimming pared 8 bases from V and 7 bases from J, leaving 20 bases between. Germline-derived CDR1 and CDR2 are SQVTM and ANQGSEA. The CDR3 contains 13 residues. CDR3 sequence reads: CSFAEGRAGGYTF. CDR3 bases: TGCAGCTTTGCCGAGGGTAGGGCGGGTGGCTACACCTTC. Together with reference TRBV29-1 and TRBJ1-2, the CDR3 gives the full variable domain: SAVISQKPSRDICQRGTSLTIQCQVDSQVTMMFWYRQQPGQSLTLIATANQGSEATYESGFVIDKFPISRPNLTFSTLTVSNMSPEDSSIYLCSFAEGRAGGYTFGSGTRLTVV.

The rearrangement uses TRBV2 and TRBJ2-5; D uncertain. CDR1 and CDR2 from the germline V gene are SNHLY and FYNNEI. Trimming left V 6 bases short and J 0 bases short, with 5 bases between. The length of the CDR3 is 12 residues. CDR3 nucleotides: TGTGCCAGCAGCCAGGACCAAGAGACCCAGTACTTC. Its protein is CASSQDQETQYF.

This clonotype showed up many times. The CDR3 region has the DNA TGTGCCAGCAGTCCCACTCTTGCAACTAATGAAAAACTGTTTTTT. Its translation is CASSPTLATNEKLFF. The V and J genes are TRBV28 and TRBJ1-4; D remains ambiguous. Germline loops: CDR1 MDHEN, CDR2 SYDVKM. The CDR3 is 15 residues long. V was trimmed by 5 bases and J by 0 bases, leaving 10 bases between them.

This chain connects TRBV28 to TRBJ2-7; 11 bases agree with TRBD2. This CDR3 region has 16 residues. Trimming took 3 bases from V and 1 from J; bases not matched to a gene: 5. The V gene's germline CDR1 is MDHEN and CDR2 SYDVKM. CDR3 coding DNA: TGTGCCAGCAGTTTCCCGACTAGCGGGGCTTCCTACGAGCAGTACTTC. Its translation is CASSFPTSGASYEQYF.